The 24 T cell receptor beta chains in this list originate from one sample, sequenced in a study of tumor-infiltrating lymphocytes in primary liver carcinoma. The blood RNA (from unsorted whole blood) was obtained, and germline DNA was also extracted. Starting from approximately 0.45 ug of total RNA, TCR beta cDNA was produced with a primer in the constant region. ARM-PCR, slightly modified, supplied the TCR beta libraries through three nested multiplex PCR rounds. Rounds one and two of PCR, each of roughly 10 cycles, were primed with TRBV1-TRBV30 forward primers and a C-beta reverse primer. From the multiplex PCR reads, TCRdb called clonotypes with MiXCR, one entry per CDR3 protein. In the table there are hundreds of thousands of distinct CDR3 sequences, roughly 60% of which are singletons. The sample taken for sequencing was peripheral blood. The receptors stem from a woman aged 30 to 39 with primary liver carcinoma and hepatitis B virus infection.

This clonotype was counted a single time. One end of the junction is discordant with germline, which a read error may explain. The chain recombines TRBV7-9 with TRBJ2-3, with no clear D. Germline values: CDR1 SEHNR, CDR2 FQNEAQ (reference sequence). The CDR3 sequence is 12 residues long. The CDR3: CANSSRWDTQYF. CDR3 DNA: TGTGCCAACAGCTCCCGGTGGGATACGCAGTATTTT. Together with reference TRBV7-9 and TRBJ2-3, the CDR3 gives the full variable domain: DTGVSQNPRHKITKRGQNVTFRCDPISEHNRLYWYRQTLGQGPEFLTYFQNEAQLEKSRLLSDRFSAERPKGSFSTLEIQRTEQGDSAMYLCANSSRWDTQYFGPGTRLTVL.

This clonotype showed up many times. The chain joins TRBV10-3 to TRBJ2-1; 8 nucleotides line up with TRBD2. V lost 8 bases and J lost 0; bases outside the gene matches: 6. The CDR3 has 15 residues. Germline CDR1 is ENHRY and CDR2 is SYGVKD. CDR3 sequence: CAIRAGVSSYNEQFF. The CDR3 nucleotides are TGTGCCATCCGAGCGGGGGTAAGCTCCTACAATGAGCAGTTCTTC.

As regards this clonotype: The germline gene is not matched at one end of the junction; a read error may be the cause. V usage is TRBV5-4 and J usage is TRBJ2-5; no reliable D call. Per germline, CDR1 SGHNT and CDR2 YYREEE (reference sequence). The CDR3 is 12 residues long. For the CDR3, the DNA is TGTGCCGGCAGCGCGCCCCAAGAGACCCAGTACTTC. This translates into CAGSAPQETQYF.

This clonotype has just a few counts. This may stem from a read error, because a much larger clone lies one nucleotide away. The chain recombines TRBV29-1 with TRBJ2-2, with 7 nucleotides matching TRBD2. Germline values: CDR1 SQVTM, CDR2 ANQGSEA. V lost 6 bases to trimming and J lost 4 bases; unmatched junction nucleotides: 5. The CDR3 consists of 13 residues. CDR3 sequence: CSVRASGTGELFF. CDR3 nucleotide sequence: TGCAGCGTCAGGGCTAGCGGCACCGGGGAGCTGTTTTTT.

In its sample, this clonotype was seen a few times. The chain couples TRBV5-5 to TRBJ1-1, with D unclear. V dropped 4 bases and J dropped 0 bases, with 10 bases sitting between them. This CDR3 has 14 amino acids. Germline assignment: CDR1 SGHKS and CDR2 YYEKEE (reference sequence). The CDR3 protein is CASSKVTVNTEAFF. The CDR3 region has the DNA TGTGCCAGCAGCAAAGTCACAGTGAACACTGAAGCTTTCTTT.

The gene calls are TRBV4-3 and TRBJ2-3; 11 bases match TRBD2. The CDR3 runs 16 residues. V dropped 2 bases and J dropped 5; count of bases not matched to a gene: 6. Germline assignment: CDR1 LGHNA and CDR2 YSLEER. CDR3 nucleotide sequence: TGCGCCAGCAGCCAACATAGCGGGAGGGGAAGAGATACGCAGTATTTT. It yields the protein CASSQHSGRGRDTQYF.

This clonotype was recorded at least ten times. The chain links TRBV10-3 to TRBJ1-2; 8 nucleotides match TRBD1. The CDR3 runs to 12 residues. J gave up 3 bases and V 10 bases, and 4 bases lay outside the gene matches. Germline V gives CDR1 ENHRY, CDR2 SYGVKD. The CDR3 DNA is TGTGCCACCGCGGACAGGGACTATGGCTACACCTTC. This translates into CATADRDYGYTF.

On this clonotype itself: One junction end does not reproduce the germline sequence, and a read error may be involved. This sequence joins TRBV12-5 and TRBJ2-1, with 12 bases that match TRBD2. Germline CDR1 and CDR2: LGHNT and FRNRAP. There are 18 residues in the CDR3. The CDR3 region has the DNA TGTGCTAGTGGTTTCCCGTTCCCTAGCGGGAGGGTTTACAATGAGCAGCTCTTC. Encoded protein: CASGFPFPSGRVYNEQLF.

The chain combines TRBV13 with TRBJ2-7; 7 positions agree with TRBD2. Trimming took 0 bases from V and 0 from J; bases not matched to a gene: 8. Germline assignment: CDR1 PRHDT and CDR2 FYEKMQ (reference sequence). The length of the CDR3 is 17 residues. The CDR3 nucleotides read TGTGCCAGCAGCTTAGGCCAACTCGGGAGGAGCTCCTACGAGCAGTACTTC. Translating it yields CASSLGQLGRSSYEQYF.

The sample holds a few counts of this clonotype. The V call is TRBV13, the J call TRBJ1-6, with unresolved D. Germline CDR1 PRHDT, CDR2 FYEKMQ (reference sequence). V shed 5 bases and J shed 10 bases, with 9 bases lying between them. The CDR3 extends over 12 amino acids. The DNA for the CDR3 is TGTGCCAGCAGCGCCGGGGTCTCACCCCTCCACTTT. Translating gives CASSAGVSPLHF.

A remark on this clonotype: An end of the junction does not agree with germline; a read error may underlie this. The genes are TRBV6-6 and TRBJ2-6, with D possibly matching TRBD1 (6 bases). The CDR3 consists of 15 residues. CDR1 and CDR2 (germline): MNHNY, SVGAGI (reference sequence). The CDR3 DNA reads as TGTGCCAGCAGTCTCACAGGGTTTGAGGCCAAGGTCCTGACTTTC. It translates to CASSLTGFEAKVLTF.

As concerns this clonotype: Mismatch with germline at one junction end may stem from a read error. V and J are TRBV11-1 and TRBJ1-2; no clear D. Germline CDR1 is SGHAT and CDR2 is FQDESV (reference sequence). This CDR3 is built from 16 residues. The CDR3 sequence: CASNLGRTPANYGYTF. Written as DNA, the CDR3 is TGTGCCAGCAACTTAGGGCGAACCCCAGCTAACTATGGCTACACCTTC.

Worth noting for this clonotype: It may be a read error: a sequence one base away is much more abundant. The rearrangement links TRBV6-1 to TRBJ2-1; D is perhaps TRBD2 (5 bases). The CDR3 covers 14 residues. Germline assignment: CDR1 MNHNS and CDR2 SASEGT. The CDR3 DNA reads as TGTGCCAGCTCCGAGCGGAAGACTTACATTGAGCAGTTCTTC. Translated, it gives CASSERKTYIEQFF.

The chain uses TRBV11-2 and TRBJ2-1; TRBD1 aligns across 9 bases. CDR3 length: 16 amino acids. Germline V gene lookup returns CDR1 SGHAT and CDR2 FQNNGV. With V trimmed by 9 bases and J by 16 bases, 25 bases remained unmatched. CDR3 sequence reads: CASSNFKGQGGYDQFF. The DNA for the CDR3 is TGTGCCAGTAGCAACTTTAAGGGACAGGGAGGGTATGATCAATTCTTC. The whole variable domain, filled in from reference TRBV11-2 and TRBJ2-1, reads EAGVAQSPRYKIIEKRQSVAFWCNPISGHATLYWYQQILGQGPKLLIQFQNNGVVDDSQLPKDRFSAERLKGVDSTLKIQPAKLEDSAVYLCASSNFKGQGGYDQFFGPGTRLTVL.

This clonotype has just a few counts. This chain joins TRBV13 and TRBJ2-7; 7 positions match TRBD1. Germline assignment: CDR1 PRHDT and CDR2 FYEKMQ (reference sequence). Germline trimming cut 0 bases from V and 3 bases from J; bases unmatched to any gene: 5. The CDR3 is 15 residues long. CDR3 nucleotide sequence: TGTGCCAGCAGCTTAGGCGGGACAGCCTACTACGAGCAGTACTTC. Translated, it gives CASSLGGTAYYEQYF.

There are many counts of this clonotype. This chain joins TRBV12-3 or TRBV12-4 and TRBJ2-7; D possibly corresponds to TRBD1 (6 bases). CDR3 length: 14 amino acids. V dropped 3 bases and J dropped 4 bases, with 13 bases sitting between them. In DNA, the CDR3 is TGTGCCAGCAGTTTCGTCGTCAGGGGTTACGAGCAGTACTTC. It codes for CASSFVVRGYEQYF.

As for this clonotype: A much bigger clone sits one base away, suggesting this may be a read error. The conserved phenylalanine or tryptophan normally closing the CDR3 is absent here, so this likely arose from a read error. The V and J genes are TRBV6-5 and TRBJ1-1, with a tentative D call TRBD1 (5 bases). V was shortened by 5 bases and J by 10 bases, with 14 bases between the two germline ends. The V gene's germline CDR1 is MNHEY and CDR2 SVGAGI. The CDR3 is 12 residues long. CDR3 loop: CASSEQGKGAFL. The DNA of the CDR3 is TGTGCCAGCAGTGAGCAGGGAAAAGGAGCTTTCCTT.

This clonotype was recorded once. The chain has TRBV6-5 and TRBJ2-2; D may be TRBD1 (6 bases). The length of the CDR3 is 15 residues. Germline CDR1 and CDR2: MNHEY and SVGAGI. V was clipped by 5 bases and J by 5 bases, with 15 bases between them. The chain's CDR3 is CASSLTGKGTGELFF. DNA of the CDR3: TGTGCCAGCAGTCTGACAGGAAAGGGGACCGGGGAGCTGTTTTTT.

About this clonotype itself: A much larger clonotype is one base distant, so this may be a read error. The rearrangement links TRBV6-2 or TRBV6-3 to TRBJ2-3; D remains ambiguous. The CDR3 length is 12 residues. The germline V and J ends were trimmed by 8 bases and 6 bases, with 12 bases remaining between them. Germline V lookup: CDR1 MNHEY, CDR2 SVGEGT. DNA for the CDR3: TGTGCCAGCGCGAACCTTGCCGATACGCAGTATTTT. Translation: CASANLADTQYF.

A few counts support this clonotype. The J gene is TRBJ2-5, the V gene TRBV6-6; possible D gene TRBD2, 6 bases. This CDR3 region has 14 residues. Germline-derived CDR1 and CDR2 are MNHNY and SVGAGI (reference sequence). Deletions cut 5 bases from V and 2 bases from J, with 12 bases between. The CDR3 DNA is TGTGCCAGCAGTATGGGACTGAATCAAGAGACCCAGTACTTC. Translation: CASSMGLNQETQYF.

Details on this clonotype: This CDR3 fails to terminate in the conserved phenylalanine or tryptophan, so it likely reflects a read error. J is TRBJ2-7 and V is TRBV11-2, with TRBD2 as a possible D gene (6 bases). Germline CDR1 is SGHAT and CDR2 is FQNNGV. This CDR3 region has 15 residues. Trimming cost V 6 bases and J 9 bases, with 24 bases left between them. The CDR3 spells CASSLRLLASAGQYY. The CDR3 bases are TGTGCCAGCAGTCTTAGGTTGCTAGCGTCGGCGGGGCAGTACTAC.

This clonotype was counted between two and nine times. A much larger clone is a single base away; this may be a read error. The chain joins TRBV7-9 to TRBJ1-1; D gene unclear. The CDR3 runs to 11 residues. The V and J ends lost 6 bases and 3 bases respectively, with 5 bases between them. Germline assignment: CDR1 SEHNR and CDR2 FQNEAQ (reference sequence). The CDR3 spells CASRWDTEAFF. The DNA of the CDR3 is TGTGCCAGCAGGTGGGACACTGAAGCTTTCTTT.

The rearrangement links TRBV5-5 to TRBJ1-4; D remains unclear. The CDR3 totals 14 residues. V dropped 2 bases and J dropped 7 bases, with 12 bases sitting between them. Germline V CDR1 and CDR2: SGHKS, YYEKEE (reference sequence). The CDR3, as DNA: TGTGCCAGCAGCTTCGGTCCAGTGTTTGAAAAACTGTTTTTT. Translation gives CASSFGPVFEKLFF.

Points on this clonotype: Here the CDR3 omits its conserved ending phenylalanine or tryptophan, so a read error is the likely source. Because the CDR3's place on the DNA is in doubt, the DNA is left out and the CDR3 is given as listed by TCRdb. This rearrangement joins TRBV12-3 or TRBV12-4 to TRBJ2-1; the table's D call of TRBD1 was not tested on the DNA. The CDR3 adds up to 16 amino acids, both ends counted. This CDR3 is CASTWGTGQGAVKPFL.